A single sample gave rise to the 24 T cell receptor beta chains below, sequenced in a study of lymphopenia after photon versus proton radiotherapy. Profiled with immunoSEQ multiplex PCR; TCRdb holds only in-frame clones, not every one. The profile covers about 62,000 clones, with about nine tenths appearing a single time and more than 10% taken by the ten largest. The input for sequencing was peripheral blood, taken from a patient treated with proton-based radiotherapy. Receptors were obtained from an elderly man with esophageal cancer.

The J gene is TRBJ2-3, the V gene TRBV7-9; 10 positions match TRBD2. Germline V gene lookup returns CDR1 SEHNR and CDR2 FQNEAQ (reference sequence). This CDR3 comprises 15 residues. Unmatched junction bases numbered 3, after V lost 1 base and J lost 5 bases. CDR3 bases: TGTGCCAGCAGCTTAGTATCTAGCGGGGGAGATACGCAGTATTTT. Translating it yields CASSLVSSGGDTQYF.

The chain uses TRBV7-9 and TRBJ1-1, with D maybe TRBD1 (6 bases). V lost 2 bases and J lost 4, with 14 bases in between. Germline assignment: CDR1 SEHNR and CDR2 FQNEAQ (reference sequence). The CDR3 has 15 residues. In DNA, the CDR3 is TGTGCCAGCAGCTTAAATCCACAGGGAGGCACTGAAGCTTTCTTT. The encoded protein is CASSLNPQGGTEAFF. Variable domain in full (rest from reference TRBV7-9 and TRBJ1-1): DTGVSQNPRHKITKRGQNVTFRCDPISEHNRLYWYRQTLGQGPEFLTYFQNEAQLEKSRLLSDRFSAERPKGSFSTLEIQRTEQGDSAMYLCASSLNPQGGTEAFFGQGTRLTVV.

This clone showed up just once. The DNA for the CDR3 is TGTGCCAGCTCACCACGAGCGGGCCGGGTGGATACGCAGTATTTT. Translating gives CASSPRAGRVDTQYF. The chain employs TRBV18 and TRBJ2-3; weak D call: TRBD2 (6 bases). CDR1 is KGHSH and CDR2 is LQKENI in the germline V gene. Trimming took 1 base from V and 6 from J, leaving 14 bases between them. This CDR3 spans 15 amino acids.

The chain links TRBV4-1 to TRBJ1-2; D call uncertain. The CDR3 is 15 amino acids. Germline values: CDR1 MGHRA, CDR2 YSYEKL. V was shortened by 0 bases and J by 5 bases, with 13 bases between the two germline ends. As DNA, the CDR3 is TGCGCCAGCAGCCAAGACAACCCGGACCTTTATGGCTACACCTTC. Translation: CASSQDNPDLYGYTF.

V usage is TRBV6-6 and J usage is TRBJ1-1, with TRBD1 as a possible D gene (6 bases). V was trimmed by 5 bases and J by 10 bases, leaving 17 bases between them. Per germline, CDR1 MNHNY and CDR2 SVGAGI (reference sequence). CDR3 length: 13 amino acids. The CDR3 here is CASSLEGGAVAFF. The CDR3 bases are TGTGCCAGCAGTCTGGAGGGGGGGGCTGTAGCTTTCTTT.

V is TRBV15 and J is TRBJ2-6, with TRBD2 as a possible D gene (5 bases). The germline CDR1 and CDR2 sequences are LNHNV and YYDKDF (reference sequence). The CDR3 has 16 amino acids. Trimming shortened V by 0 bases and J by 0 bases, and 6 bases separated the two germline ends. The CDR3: CATSRERGSGANVLTF. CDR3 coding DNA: TGTGCCACCAGCAGAGAACGGGGCTCTGGGGCCAACGTCCTGACTTTC.

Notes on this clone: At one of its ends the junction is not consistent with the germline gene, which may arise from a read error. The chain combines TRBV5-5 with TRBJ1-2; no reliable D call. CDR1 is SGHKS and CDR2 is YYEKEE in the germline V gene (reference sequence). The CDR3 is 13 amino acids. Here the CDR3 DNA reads TGTGCCAGCAGCAAGGACGCGGGCACACCGCCAATCTTC. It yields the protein CASSKDAGTPPIF.

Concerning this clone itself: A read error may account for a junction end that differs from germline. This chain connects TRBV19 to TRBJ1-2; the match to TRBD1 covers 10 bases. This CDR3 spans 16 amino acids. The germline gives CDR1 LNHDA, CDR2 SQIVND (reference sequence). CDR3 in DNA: TGTGCCAGTAGCCTAAAACCGGGACAGGGGACCTATCGCTACACCTTC. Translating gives CASSLKPGQGTYRYTF.

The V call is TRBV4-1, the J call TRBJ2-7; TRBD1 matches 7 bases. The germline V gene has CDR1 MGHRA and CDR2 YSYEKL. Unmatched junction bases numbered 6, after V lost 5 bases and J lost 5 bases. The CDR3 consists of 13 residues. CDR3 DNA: TGCGCCAGCAGCTTAGGGACAGTCGACGAGCAGTACTTC. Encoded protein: CASSLGTVDEQYF.

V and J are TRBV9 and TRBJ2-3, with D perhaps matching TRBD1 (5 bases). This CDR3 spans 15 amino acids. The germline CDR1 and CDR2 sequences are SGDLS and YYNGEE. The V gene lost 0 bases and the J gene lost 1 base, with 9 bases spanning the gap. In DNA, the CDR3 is TGTGCCAGCAGCGTAGCAGGGCGAGGCACAGATACGCAGTATTTT. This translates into CASSVAGRGTDTQYF.

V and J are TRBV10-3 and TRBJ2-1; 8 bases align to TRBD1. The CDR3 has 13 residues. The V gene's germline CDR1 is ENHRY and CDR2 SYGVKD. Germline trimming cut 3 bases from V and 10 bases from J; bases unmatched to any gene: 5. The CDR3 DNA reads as TGTGCCATCAGTGATACAGGGGGTGGAGAGCAGTTCTTC. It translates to CAISDTGGGEQFF.

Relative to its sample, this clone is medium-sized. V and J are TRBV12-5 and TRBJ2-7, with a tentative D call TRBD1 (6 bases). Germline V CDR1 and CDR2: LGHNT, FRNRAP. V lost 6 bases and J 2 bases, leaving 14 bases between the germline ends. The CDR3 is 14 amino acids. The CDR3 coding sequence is TGTGCTAGTGGCAGAGGGACATCGACCTACGAGCAGTACTTC. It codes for CASGRGTSTYEQYF.

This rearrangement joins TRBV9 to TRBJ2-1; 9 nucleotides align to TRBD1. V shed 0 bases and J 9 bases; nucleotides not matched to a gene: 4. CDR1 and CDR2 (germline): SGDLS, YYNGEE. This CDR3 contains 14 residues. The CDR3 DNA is TGTGCCAGCAGCGTAGTGGACAGGGGCGGTGAGCAGTTCTTC. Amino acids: CASSVVDRGGEQFF.

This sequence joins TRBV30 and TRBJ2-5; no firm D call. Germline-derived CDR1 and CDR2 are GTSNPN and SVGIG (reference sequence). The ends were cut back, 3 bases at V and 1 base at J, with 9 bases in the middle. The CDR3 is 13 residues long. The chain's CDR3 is CAWRGAFQETQYF. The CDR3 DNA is TGTGCCTGGAGAGGTGCCTTCCAAGAGACCCAGTACTTC.

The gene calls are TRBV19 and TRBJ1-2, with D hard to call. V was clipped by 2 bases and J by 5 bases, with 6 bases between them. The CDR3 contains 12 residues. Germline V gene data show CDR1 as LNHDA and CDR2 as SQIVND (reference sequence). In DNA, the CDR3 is TGTGCCAGTAGTATATCCGGGTATGGCTACACCTTC. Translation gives CASSISGYGYTF.

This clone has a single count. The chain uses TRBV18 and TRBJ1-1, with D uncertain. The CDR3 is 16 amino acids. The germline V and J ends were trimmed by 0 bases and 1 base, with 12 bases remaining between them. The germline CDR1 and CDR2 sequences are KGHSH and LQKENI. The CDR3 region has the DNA TGTGCCAGCTCACCACCTTTGGAACAGAGGAACACTGAAGCTTTCTTT. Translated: CASSPPLEQRNTEAFF.

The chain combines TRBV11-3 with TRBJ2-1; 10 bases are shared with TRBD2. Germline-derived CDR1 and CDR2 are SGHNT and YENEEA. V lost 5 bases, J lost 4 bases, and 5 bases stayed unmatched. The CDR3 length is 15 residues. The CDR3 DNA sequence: TGTGCCAGCAGCCAGCGGGAGGGCCTATACAATGAGCAGTTCTTC. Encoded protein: CASSQREGLYNEQFF.

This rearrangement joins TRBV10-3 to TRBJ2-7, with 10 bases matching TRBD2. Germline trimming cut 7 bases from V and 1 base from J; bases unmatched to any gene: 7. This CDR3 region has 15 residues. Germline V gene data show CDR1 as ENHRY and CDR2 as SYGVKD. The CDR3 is CAIKSLAGASYEQYF. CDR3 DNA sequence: TGTGCCATCAAAAGTCTAGCGGGAGCGTCCTACGAGCAGTACTTC.

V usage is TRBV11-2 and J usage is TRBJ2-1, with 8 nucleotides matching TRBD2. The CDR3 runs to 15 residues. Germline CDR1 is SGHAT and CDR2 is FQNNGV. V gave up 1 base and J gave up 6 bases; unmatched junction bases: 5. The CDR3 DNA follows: TGTGCCAGCAGCTTAGGCGGGGGGCGTCTCAATGAGCAGTTCTTC. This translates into CASSLGGGRLNEQFF.

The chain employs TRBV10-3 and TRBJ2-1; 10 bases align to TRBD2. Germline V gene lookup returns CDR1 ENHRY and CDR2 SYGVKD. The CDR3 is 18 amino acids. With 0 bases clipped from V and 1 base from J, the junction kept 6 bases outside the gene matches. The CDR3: CAISESGASGGSYNEQFF. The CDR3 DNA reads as TGTGCCATCAGTGAGTCTGGGGCTAGCGGGGGTTCCTACAATGAGCAGTTCTTC.

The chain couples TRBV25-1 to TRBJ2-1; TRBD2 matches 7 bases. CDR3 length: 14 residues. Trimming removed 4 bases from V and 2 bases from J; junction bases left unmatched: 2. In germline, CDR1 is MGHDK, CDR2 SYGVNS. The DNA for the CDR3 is TGTGCCAGCAGTGCTAGCGGACCCTACAATGAGCAGTTCTTC. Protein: CASSASGPYNEQFF.

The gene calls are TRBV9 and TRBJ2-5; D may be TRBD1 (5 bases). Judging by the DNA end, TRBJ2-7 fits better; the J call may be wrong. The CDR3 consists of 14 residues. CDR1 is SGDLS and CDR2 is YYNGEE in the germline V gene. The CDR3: CASSVEGHPDEQYF. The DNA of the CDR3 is TGTGCCAGCAGCGTAGAGGGGCATCCCGACGAGCAGTACTTC.

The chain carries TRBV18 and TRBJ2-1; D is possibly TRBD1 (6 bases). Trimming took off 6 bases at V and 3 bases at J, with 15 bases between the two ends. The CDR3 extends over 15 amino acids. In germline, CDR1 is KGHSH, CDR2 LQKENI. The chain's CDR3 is CASSPGTLRYNEQFF. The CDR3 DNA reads TGTGCCAGCTCCCCCGGGACACTACGCTACAATGAGCAGTTCTTC.

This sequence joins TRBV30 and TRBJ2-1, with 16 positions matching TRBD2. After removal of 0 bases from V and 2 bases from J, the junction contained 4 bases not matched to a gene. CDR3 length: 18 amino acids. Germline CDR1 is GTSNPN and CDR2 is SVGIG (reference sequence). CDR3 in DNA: TGTGCCTGGAGTGTTGGGACTAGCGGGAGGGGGACCTACAATGAGCAGTTCTTC. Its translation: CAWSVGTSGRGTYNEQFF. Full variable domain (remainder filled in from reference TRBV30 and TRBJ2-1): SQTIHQWPATLVQPVGSPLSLECTVEGTSNPNLYWYRQAAGRGLQLLFYSVGIGQISSEVPQNLSASRPQDRQFILSSKKLLLSDSGFYLCAWSVGTSGRGTYNEQFFGPGTRLTVL.